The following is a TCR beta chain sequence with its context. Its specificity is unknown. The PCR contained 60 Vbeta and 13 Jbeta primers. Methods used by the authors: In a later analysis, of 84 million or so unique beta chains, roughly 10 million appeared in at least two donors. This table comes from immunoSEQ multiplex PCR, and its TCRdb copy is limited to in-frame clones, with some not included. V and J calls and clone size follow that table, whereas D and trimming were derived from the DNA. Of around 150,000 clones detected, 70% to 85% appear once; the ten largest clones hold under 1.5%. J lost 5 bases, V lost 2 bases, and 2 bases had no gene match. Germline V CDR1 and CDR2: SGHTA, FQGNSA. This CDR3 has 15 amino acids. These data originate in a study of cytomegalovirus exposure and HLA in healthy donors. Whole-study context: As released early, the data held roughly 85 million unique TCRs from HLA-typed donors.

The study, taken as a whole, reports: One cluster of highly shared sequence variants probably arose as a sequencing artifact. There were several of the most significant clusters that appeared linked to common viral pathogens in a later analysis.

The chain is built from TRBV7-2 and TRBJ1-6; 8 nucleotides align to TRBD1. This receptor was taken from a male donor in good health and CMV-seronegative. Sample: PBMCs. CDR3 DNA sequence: TGTGCCAGCAGCTTAATGACAGGGGATAATTCACCCCTCCACTTT. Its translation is CASSLMTGDNSPLHF.